The rows below give T cell receptor beta chains drawn from one sample of a study of shared clonotypes between healthy human individuals. Libraries were prepared by immunoSEQ multiplex PCR; TCRdb keeps only in-frame clonotypes and omits some of them. The sample includes millions of clones, under 95% of them seen just once. The specimen was naive CD8+ T cells from PBMCs. Receptors originate from a man aged 18 to 29 in good health. Some clones in this sample may be carry-over from other donors' samples. Each CDR3 is given with its conserved first and last residue. The order of the fields is D gene, V gene, J gene, clone size, CDR3 protein, CDR3 DNA. A D gene is named only where the DNA matches it firmly. Only some rows state a clone size, as once, few, many or a class for expanded clones.

.	TRBV7-6	TRBJ2-2	.	CASSLLLVANTGELFF	TGTGCCAGCAGCTTATTGCTCGTCGCGAACACCGGGGAGCTGTTTTTT
TRBD2	TRBV9	TRBJ2-1	.	CASSETVLAGGGNEQFF	TGTGCCAGCAGCGAGACGGTACTCGCGGGAGGGGGGAATGAGCAGTTCTTC
TRBD1	TRBV27	TRBJ2-6	.	CASRQGAGANVLTF	TGTGCCAGCAGGCAGGGGGCCGGGGCCAACGTCCTGACTTTC
TRBD2	TRBV9	TRBJ2-5	.	CASSAVLGGQETQYF	TGTGCCAGCAGCGCGGTGTTGGGAGGGCAAGAGACCCAGTACTTC
.	TRBV4-3	TRBJ2-7	once	CASSQDHRGFVDEQYF	TGCGCCAGCAGCCAAGATCATCGAGGTTTCGTCGACGAGCAGTACTTC
.	TRBV7-9	TRBJ1-2	.	CASSLGPRGGYTF	TGTGCCAGCAGCCTGGGCCCTCGGGGAGGCTACACCTTC
.	TRBV5-1	TRBJ2-7	.	CASSLEQEYEQYF	TGCGCCAGCAGCTTGGAACAGGAGTACGAGCAGTACTTC
.	TRBV18	TRBJ2-3	.	CASSTGGPSTDTQYF	TGTGCCAGCTCAACCGGTGGTCCCAGCACAGATACGCAGTATTTT
.	TRBV4-3	TRBJ2-2	.	CASSQDTFTRELFF	TGCGCCAGCAGCCAAGATACTTTTACCAGGGAGCTGTTTTTT
.	TRBV5-1	TRBJ2-2	.	CASSFGWGRGNTGELFF	TGCGCCAGCAGCTTTGGGTGGGGGCGCGGAAACACCGGGGAGCTGTTTTTT
TRBD1	TRBV6-1	TRBJ1-1	.	CASSGYKQGIEAFF	TGTGCCAGCAGTGGCTACAAACAGGGGATAGAAGCTTTCTTT
TRBD1	TRBV5-1	TRBJ2-7	.	CASSLGQGMVYEQYF	TGCGCCAGCAGCTTGGGACAGGGGATGGTCTACGAGCAGTACTTC
.	TRBV4-1	TRBJ2-2	.	CASSQSSRNTGELFF	TGCGCCAGCAGCCAATCTTCCAGAAACACCGGGGAGCTGTTTTTT
.	TRBV19	TRBJ1-5	once	CASSELYSNQPQHF	TGTGCCAGTAGTGAGCTTTATAGCAATCAGCCCCAGCATTTT
.	TRBV30	TRBJ2-7	.	CATTGSSYEQYF	TGTGCTACTACAGGGAGCTCCTACGAGCAGTACTTC
.	TRBV7-9	TRBJ2-4	.	CASSLASGAKNIQYF	TGTGCCAGCAGCTTAGCTAGTGGGGCCAAAAACATTCAGTACTTC
TRBD1	TRBV6-4	TRBJ2-2	.	CASSDGTGGTGELFF	TGTGCCAGCAGTGACGGGACAGGGGGCACCGGGGAGCTGTTTTTT
.	TRBV27	TRBJ2-6	.	CASTRYSTGKILTF	TGTGCCAGCACTCGATACTCGACAGGCAAGATCCTGACTTTC
TRBD1	TRBV5-5	TRBJ1-1	once	CASSLSPGQGMAEAFF	TGTGCCAGCAGCTTGTCTCCGGGACAGGGGATGGCTGAAGCTTTCTTT
.	TRBV19	TRBJ1-1	few	CASGHRNTEAFF	TGTGCCAGTGGACACAGAAACACTGAAGCTTTCTTT
TRBD2	TRBV29-1	TRBJ2-3	.	CSVEPILAASTDTQYF	TGCAGCGTTGAACCAATACTAGCGGCAAGCACAGATACGCAGTATTTT
.	TRBV28	TRBJ2-1	.	CATSWANEQFF	TGTGCCACCAGTTGGGCGAATGAGCAGTTCTTC
.	TRBV2	TRBJ1-1	.	CASKSMVAGSNTEAFF	TGTGCCAGCAAGAGCATGGTTGCGGGATCGAACACTGAAGCTTTCTTT
.	TRBV10-3	TRBJ2-2	once	CAISASIDSPNTGELFF	TGTGCCATCAGCGCTTCTATAGACAGCCCGAACACCGGGGAGCTGTTTTTT
TRBD2	TRBV28	TRBJ2-7	.	CASSNPGLGDSYEQYF	TGTGCCAGCAGTAACCCCGGACTAGGGGACTCCTACGAGCAGTACTTC
TRBD1	TRBV4-3	TRBJ1-1	.	CASSQDREAEAFF	TGCGCCAGCAGCCAGGACAGGGAGGCTGAAGCTTTCTTT
TRBD1	TRBV6-1	TRBJ1-2	.	CASSEGRGTEVNYGYTF	TGTGCCAGCAGTGAAGGTCGGGGGACAGAAGTTAACTATGGCTACACCTTC
TRBD2	TRBV6-1	TRBJ2-5	.	CASSVLAGVETQYF	TGTGCCAGCAGTGTCCTAGCGGGGGTCGAGACCCAGTACTTC
.	TRBV7-9	TRBJ2-5	.	CASSRPAVGYQETQYF	TGTGCCAGCAGCAGACCTGCGGTGGGGTACCAAGAGACCCAGTACTTC
.	TRBV19	TRBJ2-7	.	CASSRWQGSYEQYF	TGTGCCAGTAGTAGGTGGCAGGGCTCCTACGAGCAGTACTTC
.	TRBV25-1	TRBJ2-3	.	CASSEYRQADLDTQYF	TGTGCCAGCAGTGAATATCGACAGGCGGATCTGGATACGCAGTATTTT
.	TRBV7-8	TRBJ1-3	.	CASGPGGGNTIYF	TGTGCCAGCGGTCCTGGGGGGGGAAACACCATATATTTT
.	TRBV11-3	TRBJ2-2	.	CASSLPSGPELFF	TGTGCCAGCAGCTTACCGTCGGGACCGGAGCTGTTTTTT
.	TRBV10-3	TRBJ2-7	.	CAVIAGGEQYF	TGTGCCGTAATAGCCGGGGGCGAGCAGTACTTC
.	TRBV7-9	TRBJ1-2	.	CASSLDPLGGRGGYTF	TGTGCCAGCAGCTTAGACCCCTTGGGAGGGAGAGGCGGCTACACCTTC
.	TRBV27	TRBJ2-7	.	CASSLRGRAYEQYF	TGTGCCAGCAGTTTAAGGGGGAGGGCCTACGAGCAGTACTTC